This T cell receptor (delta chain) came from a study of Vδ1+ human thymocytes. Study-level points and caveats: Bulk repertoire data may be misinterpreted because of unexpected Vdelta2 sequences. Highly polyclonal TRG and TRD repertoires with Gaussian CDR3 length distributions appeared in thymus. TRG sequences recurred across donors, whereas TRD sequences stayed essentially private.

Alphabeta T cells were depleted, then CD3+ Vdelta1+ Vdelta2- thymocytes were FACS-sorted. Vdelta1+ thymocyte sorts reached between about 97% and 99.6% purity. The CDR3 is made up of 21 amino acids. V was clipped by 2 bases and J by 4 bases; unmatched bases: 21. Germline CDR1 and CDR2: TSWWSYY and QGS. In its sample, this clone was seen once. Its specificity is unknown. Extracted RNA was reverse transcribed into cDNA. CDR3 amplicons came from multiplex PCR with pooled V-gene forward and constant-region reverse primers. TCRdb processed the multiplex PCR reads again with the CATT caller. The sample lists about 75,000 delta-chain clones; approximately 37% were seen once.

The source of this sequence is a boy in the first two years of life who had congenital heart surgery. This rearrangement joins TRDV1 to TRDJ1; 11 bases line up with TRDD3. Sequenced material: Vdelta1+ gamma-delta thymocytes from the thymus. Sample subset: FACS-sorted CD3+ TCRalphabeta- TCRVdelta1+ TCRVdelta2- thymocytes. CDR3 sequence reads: CALGESPTPSYWGIDSDKLIF. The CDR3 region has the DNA TGTGCTCTTGGGGAAAGCCCGACCCCATCTTACTGGGGGATAGACAGCGATAAACTCATCTTT.